Listed here are 21 T cell receptor beta chains from one sample, sequenced in a study of blood T cell repertoires in COVID-19. Here immunoSEQ multiplex PCR was the method, and the copy in TCRdb shows in-frame clones only, minus some. The sample carries 120,000 to 150,000 clones, roughly 76% recorded once. The material sequenced was peripheral blood. These receptors were collected from a human donor with acute or convalescent COVID-19. The donor label of this sample is uncertain.

The J gene is TRBJ2-1, the V gene TRBV5-1; perhaps TRBD2 as D (7 bases). V lost 5 bases to trimming and J lost 7 bases, with 22 bases between them. The germline V gene has CDR1 SGHRS and CDR2 YFSETQ. The CDR3 is 16 amino acids. The CDR3 protein is CASSFLRGGALNEQFF. The CDR3 DNA reads TGCGCCAGCAGTTTCCTTAGAGGGGGGGCCTTAAATGAGCAGTTCTTC.

A few counts support this clone. The chain uses TRBV2 and TRBJ1-1; D possibly corresponds to TRBD1 (5 bases). This CDR3 comprises 13 residues. Trimming pared 1 base from V and 7 bases from J, leaving 10 bases between. Per germline, CDR1 SNHLY and CDR2 FYNNEI. The CDR3 bases are TGTGCCAGCAGTGAAGGGGGCAACGGTGAAGCTTTCTTT. Its protein is CASSEGGNGEAFF. Full variable domain (outside the CDR3, taken from reference TRBV2 and TRBJ1-1): EPEVTQTPSHQVTQMGQEVILRCVPISNHLYFYWYRQILGQKVEFLVSFYNNEISEKSEIFDDQFSVERPDGSNFTLKIRSTKLEDSAMYFCASSEGGNGEAFFGQGTRLTVV.

The chain uses TRBV29-1 and TRBJ2-2, with TRBD2 as a possible D gene (6 bases). CDR1 and CDR2 from the germline V gene are SQVTM and ANQGSEA. The ends were cut back, 3 bases at V and 1 base at J, with 15 bases in the middle. The CDR3 loop spans 16 amino acids. This CDR3 is CSVEEGGLVNTGELFF. CDR3 in DNA: TGCAGCGTTGAGGAGGGAGGCCTTGTGAACACCGGGGAGCTGTTTTTT.

The genes are TRBV18 and TRBJ1-3; D call uncertain. There are 16 residues in the CDR3. V was trimmed by 4 bases and J by 0 bases, leaving 13 bases between them. Germline CDR1 and CDR2: KGHSH and LQKENI. The chain's CDR3 is CASSLRTDPSGNTIYF. The CDR3 DNA follows: TGTGCCAGCTCACTTAGGACTGACCCCTCTGGAAACACCATATATTTT. The full variable domain, rest sourced from reference TRBV18 and TRBJ1-3, is NAGVMQNPRHLVRRRGQEARLRCSPMKGHSHVYWYRQLPEEGLKFMVYLQKENIIDESGMPKERFSAEFPKEGPSILRIQQVVRGDSAAYFCASSLRTDPSGNTIYFGEGSWLTVV.

This clone has only a few counts. The V and J genes are TRBV4-1 and TRBJ1-1, with D possibly TRBD1 on 6 matching bases. Germline lookup yields CDR1 MGHRA and CDR2 YSYEKL. The ends were cut back, 0 bases at V and 8 bases at J, with 13 bases in the middle. This CDR3 region has 14 residues. The CDR3 sequence: CASSQDSRGLEAFF. CDR3 DNA sequence: TGCGCCAGCAGCCAAGACAGCAGGGGTTTAGAAGCTTTCTTT.

This chain uses TRBV7-3 with TRBJ2-2, with 9 bases that match TRBD1. Germline values: CDR1 SGHTA, CDR2 FQGTGA. The CDR3 length is 16 residues. V was clipped by 5 bases and J by 0 bases; unmatched bases: 4. The CDR3 here is CASSLQGASNTGELFF. DNA for the CDR3: TGTGCCAGCAGCCTACAGGGGGCGTCGAACACCGGGGAGCTGTTTTTT.

The chain joins TRBV4-1 to TRBJ1-6, with D possibly being TRBD1 (5 bases). The CDR3 runs to 18 residues. Looked up from germline, CDR1 is MGHRA and CDR2 is YSYEKL. V lost 3 bases to trimming and J lost 0 bases, with 15 bases between them. The CDR3 sequence is CASSHPGRANSYNSPLHF. The CDR3 bases are TGCGCCAGCAGCCATCCCGGCAGGGCCAACTCCTATAATTCACCCCTCCACTTT.

The genes are TRBV5-4 and TRBJ2-2; no definite D call. The CDR3 is made up of 13 amino acids. Germline V gene data show CDR1 as SGHNT and CDR2 as YYREEE (reference sequence). Trimming shortened V by 4 bases and J by 4 bases, and 8 bases separated the two germline ends. CDR3 region: CASSPPGTGELFF. The CDR3 nucleotides read TGTGCCAGCAGCCCCCCGGGCACCGGGGAGCTGTTTTTT.

The chain's CDR3 is CASTFDSPHTGELFF. CDR3 in DNA: TGTGCCAGCACATTTGACAGTCCCCACACCGGGGAGCTGTTTTTT. The chain links TRBV27 to TRBJ2-2, with D tentatively TRBD1 (5 bases). The V gene lost 7 bases and the J gene lost 3 bases, with 15 bases spanning the gap. The germline gives CDR1 MNHEY, CDR2 SMNVEV (reference sequence). The CDR3 runs to 15 residues.

The rearrangement uses TRBV6-5 and TRBJ2-4, with D possibly TRBD1 on 6 matching bases. Deletions cut 5 bases from V and 8 bases from J, with 13 bases between. From germline, CDR1 is MNHEY and CDR2 SVGAGI. CDR3 size: 13 residues. CDR3 sequence reads: CASSKQGSYIQYF. The CDR3 DNA reads as TGTGCCAGCAGTAAACAGGGCTCTTACATTCAGTACTTC.

The genes are TRBV5-8 and TRBJ1-4; 10 bases are a match to TRBD1. Germline values: CDR1 SGHTS, CDR2 YDEGEE. J was trimmed by 1 base and V by 2 bases; bases with no gene match: 5. The CDR3 covers 17 residues. The CDR3: CASSFGTGEGTNEKLFF. DNA of the CDR3: TGTGCCAGCAGCTTCGGGACAGGGGAAGGAACTAATGAAAAACTGTTTTTT.

The rearrangement links TRBV4-1 to TRBJ1-6; possibly TRBD1 for D (5 bases). This CDR3 contains 16 residues. Germline V gives CDR1 MGHRA, CDR2 YSYEKL. V shed 0 bases and J shed 10 bases, with 16 bases lying between them. The CDR3 reads CASSQEKGKAGSPLHF. The CDR3 DNA follows: TGCGCCAGCAGCCAAGAAAAGGGGAAGGCGGGATCACCCCTCCACTTT.

This clone was recorded only once. This chain links TRBV5-4 with TRBJ2-1; 9 nucleotides match TRBD2. The CDR3 length is 16 residues. Germline lookup yields CDR1 SGHNT and CDR2 YYREEE (reference sequence). V dropped 4 bases and J dropped 5; count of bases not matched to a gene: 10. As DNA, the CDR3 is TGTGCCAGCAGCCCCCCTAGTAGCGGGGGAAACAATGAGCAGTTCTTC. It encodes CASSPPSSGGNNEQFF.

This rearrangement joins TRBV29-1 to TRBJ2-2; D uncertain. The CDR3 length is 13 residues. V dropped 4 bases and J dropped 3 bases, with 9 bases sitting between them. Germline loops: CDR1 SQVTM, CDR2 ANQGSEA. The CDR3 coding sequence is TGCAGCGTTGGTAACTCCTACACCGGGGAGCTGTTTTTT. It encodes CSVGNSYTGELFF.

The V call is TRBV24-1, the J call TRBJ1-2, with D perhaps matching TRBD1 (5 bases). In germline, CDR1 is KGHDR, CDR2 SFDVKD. V lost 9 bases to trimming and J lost 3 bases, with 19 bases between them. The CDR3 runs 15 residues. CDR3 sequence (DNA): TGTGCCACCCCTGGCAGGGCCCTAGGGGACTATGGCTACACCTTC. Translated: CATPGRALGDYGYTF.

The V call is TRBV15, the J call TRBJ2-1, with a tentative D call TRBD2 (6 bases). CDR3 length: 15 amino acids. Germline V CDR1 and CDR2: LNHNV, YYDKDF (reference sequence). Trimming took off 5 bases at V and 0 bases at J, with 11 bases between the two ends. For the CDR3, the DNA is TGTGCCACCAGCGGGGGGAGAGGCTCCTACAATGAGCAGTTCTTC. Amino acids: CATSGGRGSYNEQFF.

The chain employs TRBV30 and TRBJ2-3; 8 bases are shared with TRBD2. Germline V lookup: CDR1 GTSNPN, CDR2 SVGIG (reference sequence). This CDR3 is 15 amino acids long. V was clipped by 0 bases and J by 6 bases; unmatched bases: 8. DNA for the CDR3: TGTGCCTGGAGTGTACAAGGCGGGGGGCCGGATACGCAGTATTTT. Translated: CAWSVQGGGPDTQYF.

The chain has TRBV12-3 or TRBV12-4 and TRBJ1-2; no definite D call. This CDR3 contains 12 residues. Trimming stripped 5 bases from V and 4 bases from J, with 8 bases between. CDR3 in DNA: TGTGCCAGCAGTCCAGGACTCTATGGCTACACCTTC. Residues: CASSPGLYGYTF.

The sample holds one count of this clone. V is TRBV29-1 and J is TRBJ1-2; 8 bases are shared with TRBD1. The germline V gene encodes CDR1 SQVTM and CDR2 ANQGSEA. V dropped 5 bases and J dropped 6; count of bases not matched to a gene: 5. The CDR3 contains 12 residues. CDR3 bases: TGCAGCGTTCGGACAGGGAAGGATGGCTACACCTTC. Translation gives CSVRTGKDGYTF.

The chain links TRBV6-1 to TRBJ2-3; weak D call: TRBD2 (6 bases). The V gene lost 2 bases and the J gene lost 0 bases, with 12 bases spanning the gap. CDR1 and CDR2 from the germline V gene are MNHNS and SASEGT. The CDR3 totals 16 residues. CDR3 protein: CASSEWEVRSTDTQYF. Here the CDR3 DNA reads TGTGCCAGCAGTGAATGGGAGGTGAGGAGCACAGATACGCAGTATTTT.

The table lists this clone with a few counts. The V and J genes are TRBV19 and TRBJ1-4, with 7 bases identical to TRBD1. The junction had 9 bases not matched to a gene; V was cut back by 3 bases and J by 5 bases. Germline V gives CDR1 LNHDA, CDR2 SQIVND (reference sequence). This CDR3 spans 16 amino acids. As DNA, the CDR3 is TGTGCCAGTAGTATGGGATTGACAGGGAGAAATGAAAAACTGTTTTTT. Its protein is CASSMGLTGRNEKLFF.